Listed below are T cell receptor beta chains from one sample, sequenced in a study of T cell repertoires in cytomegalovirus infection. Antigens of these TCRs are unknown. TCRdb independently ran MiXCR on the reads; one entry per CDR3 protein. There are 700,000 to 950,000 distinct CDR3 sequences in the sample; roughly 33% occur only once, and approximately 13% lies in the top ten. The material was cultured CD8+ T cells from PBMCs, obtained from culture after CMV antigen stimulation. These receptors were obtained from a human donor in good health (CMV status not recorded). Some clones in this sample may be carry-over from other donors' samples. Both conserved end residues are part of each CDR3. The D gene is left open where the match is weak. Not all rows give a size; the values are once, few, many and, for expanded clones, a class.

D: TRBD2; size: NA; length: 17; V: TRBV13; J: TRBJ2-3; CDR3: CASSLVGGGAVTDTQYF; DNA: TGTGCCAGCAGCTTAGTAGGCGGGGGGGCCGTGACAGATACGCAGTATTTT
D: NA; size: once; length: 14; V: TRBV27; J: TRBJ1-5; CDR3: CASSGQPYNQPQHF; DNA: TGTGCCAGCAGCGGACAGCCCTACAATCAGCCCCAGCATTTT
D: NA; size: NA; length: 14; V: TRBV7-9; J: TRBJ1-2; CDR3: CASSNGPLNYGYTF; DNA: TGTGCCAGCAGCAATGGACCGCTTAACTATGGCTACACCTTC
D: NA; size: NA; length: 19; V: TRBV15; J: TRBJ1-1; CDR3: CATSRDPVFDYPLNTEAFF; DNA: TGTGCCACCAGCAGAGACCCCGTCTTTGATTACCCGCTGAACACTGAAGCTTTCTTT
D: NA; size: few; length: 14; V: TRBV25-1; J: TRBJ2-2; CDR3: CASSESGNTGELFF; DNA: TGTGCCAGCAGTGAATCTGGGAACACCGGGGAGCTGTTTTTT
D: TRBD2; size: many; length: 17; V: TRBV7-8; J: TRBJ2-6; CDR3: CASSLGGGSSGANVLTF; DNA: TGTGCCAGCAGCTTAGGCGGGGGTAGCTCTGGGGCCAACGTCCTGACTTTC
D: NA; size: NA; length: 14; V: TRBV6-2/TRBV6-3; J: TRBJ2-7; CDR3: CASSPYRITNEQYF; DNA: TGTGCCAGCAGTCCTTATAGGATAACCAACGAGCAGTACTTC
D: NA; size: many; length: 16; V: TRBV7-2; J: TRBJ1-1; CDR3: CASSLEGGPMDTEAFF; DNA: TGTGCCAGCAGCTTAGAGGGGGGACCTATGGACACTGAAGCTTTCTTT
D: TRBD2; size: NA; length: 16; V: TRBV7-6; J: TRBJ2-1; CDR3: CASSRTGTSGADEQFF; DNA: TGTGCCAGCAGCCGCACCGGGACTAGCGGGGCGGATGAGCAGTTCTTC
D: NA; size: few; length: 13; V: TRBV7-6; J: TRBJ2-5; CDR3: CASSMTIQKTQYF; DNA: TGTGCCAGCAGCATGACCATCCAGAAGACCCAGTACTTC
D: NA; size: NA; length: 14; V: TRBV19; J: TRBJ1-4; CDR3: CASTPHATNEKLFF; DNA: TGTGCCAGTACCCCGCATGCAACTAATGAAAAACTGTTTTTT
D: TRBD2; size: few; length: 16; V: TRBV6-1; J: TRBJ2-1; CDR3: CASSEGAGGLYNEQFF; DNA: TGTGCCAGCAGTGAAGGAGCGGGGGGGCTCTACAATGAGCAGTTCTTC
D: TRBD1; size: few; length: 17; V: TRBV27; J: TRBJ1-5; CDR3: CASSSGTGGGSNQPQHF; DNA: TGTGCCAGCAGTTCGGGGACAGGGGGTGGGAGCAATCAGCCCCAGCATTTT
D: TRBD2; size: NA; length: 16; V: TRBV6-8; J: TRBJ2-1; CDR3: CASSYEASGAYNEQFF; DNA: TGTGCCAGCAGTTACGAGGCTAGCGGGGCTTACAATGAGCAGTTCTTC
D: TRBD2; size: few; length: 18; V: TRBV20-1; J: TRBJ2-1; CDR3: CSARDVRRGDPIYNEQFF; DNA: TGCAGTGCTAGAGATGTCAGGCGGGGGGACCCCATCTACAATGAGCAGTTCTTC
D: NA; size: NA; length: 13; V: TRBV4-1; J: TRBJ2-5; CDR3: CASSYPASETQYF; DNA: TGCGCCAGCAGCTATCCAGCTTCGGAGACCCAGTACTTC
D: TRBD1; size: NA; length: 15; V: TRBV24-1; J: TRBJ2-1; CDR3: CATSPRDSSNNEQFF; DNA: TGTGCCACCAGTCCCCGGGACAGTTCAAACAATGAGCAGTTCTTC
D: NA; size: once; length: 15; V: TRBV6-2/TRBV6-3; J: TRBJ1-5; CDR3: CASSYSLEGNQPQHF; DNA: TGTGCCAGCAGTTACTCCTTGGAGGGCAATCAGCCCCAGCATTTT
D: NA; size: NA; length: 16; V: TRBV7-4; J: TRBJ2-1; CDR3: CASSSPGLTGNNEQFF; DNA: TGTGCCAGCAGCTCGCCAGGACTAACGGGGAACAATGAGCAGTTCTTC
D: NA; size: NA; length: 15; V: TRBV9; J: TRBJ2-1; CDR3: CASSVAVSGTNEQFF; DNA: TGTGCCAGCAGCGTAGCGGTTTCAGGCACCAATGAGCAGTTCTTC
D: NA; size: few; length: 16; V: TRBV7-6; J: TRBJ1-1; CDR3: CASSLAEGPERDEAFF; DNA: TGTGCCAGCAGCTTAGCGGAAGGTCCCGAACGGGATGAAGCTTTCTTT
D: NA; size: few; length: 15; V: TRBV6-5; J: TRBJ1-2; CDR3: CASSYETGLGYGYTF; DNA: TGTGCCAGCAGTTACGAGACCGGCCTGGGCTATGGCTACACCTTC
D: TRBD2; size: NA; length: 13; V: TRBV11-3; J: TRBJ2-5; CDR3: CASSAGGEETQYF; DNA: TGTGCCAGCAGCGCGGGGGGGGAAGAGACCCAGTACTTC
D: TRBD1; size: few; length: 15; V: TRBV7-6; J: TRBJ2-5; CDR3: CASSPWDRGRETQYF; DNA: TGTGCCAGCAGCCCATGGGACAGGGGGCGAGAGACCCAGTACTTC
D: NA; size: few; length: 12; V: TRBV29-1; J: TRBJ1-1; CDR3: CSVPAANTEAFF; DNA: TGCAGCGTTCCGGCAGCGAACACTGAAGCTTTCTTT
D: NA; size: NA; length: 13; V: TRBV12-3/TRBV12-4; J: TRBJ2-1; CDR3: CASLEGNRNEQFF; DNA: TGTGCCAGCTTAGAAGGGAATAGGAATGAGCAGTTCTTC
D: NA; size: NA; length: 16; V: TRBV12-3/TRBV12-4; J: TRBJ1-1; CDR3: CASSPRRGQVNTEAFF; DNA: TGTGCCAGCAGTCCCCGACGGGGACAAGTGAACACTGAAGCTTTCTTT
D: NA; size: few; length: 15; V: TRBV4-1; J: TRBJ1-1; CDR3: CASSQDNGGNTEAFF; DNA: TGCGCCAGCAGCCAAGATAACGGCGGGAACACTGAAGCTTTCTTT
D: TRBD1; size: NA; length: 16; V: TRBV4-1; J: TRBJ1-6; CDR3: CASSQQGASYNSPLHF; DNA: TGCGCCAGCAGCCAACAGGGGGCATCCTATAATTCACCCCTCCACTTT
D: TRBD1; size: NA; length: 18; V: TRBV2; J: TRBJ2-3; CDR3: CASLLRDRVTASTDTQYF; DNA: TGTGCCAGCCTACTCCGGGACAGGGTTACAGCTAGCACAGATACGCAGTATTTT
D: NA; size: few; length: 11; V: TRBV25-1; J: TRBJ1-2; CDR3: CASKSPYGYTF; DNA: TGTGCCAGCAAATCCCCCTATGGCTACACCTTC